Each of the 10 T cell receptor beta chains below was sequenced from the same sample in a study of regulatory T cells in long-lasting Graves disease. Researchers made TCR beta libraries by using iRepertoire HTBI primers and running Arm-PCR on CDR3 regions. TCRdb re-called the multiplex PCR reads with MiXCR, one entry per CDR3 protein. The sample has about 420,000 distinct CDR3 sequences, approximately 16% seen once. As to time point: newly diagnosed GD, antithyroid drugs for less than 3 months. After RNA was extracted from PBMCs, the TCR library was made from it. This sample also belongs to another study, concerning T cells in Graves' hyperthyroidism and ophthalmopathy.

The sequences come from peripheral blood mononuclear cells (PBMCs), collected at new diagnosis, from a patient treated with antithyroid drugs. The receptors stem from a woman aged 18-30 years with Graves disease.

The chain links TRBV19 to TRBJ1-5; TRBD1 agrees at 8 bases. The CDR3 loop spans 16 amino acids. The V and J ends lost 5 bases and 2 bases, in that order; junction bases with no gene match: 8. Germline CDR1 reads LNHDA; CDR2 reads SQIVND (reference sequence). The CDR3 DNA is TGTGCCAGTAGTGTTTTGACAGGGGACGGCAATCAGCCCCAGCATTTT. This codes for CASSVLTGDGNQPQHF.

The rearrangement joins TRBV10-3 to TRBJ1-2; D is possibly TRBD1 (5 bases). The CDR3 extends over 14 amino acids. CDR1 and CDR2 from the germline V gene are ENHRY and SYGVKD. V was shortened by 3 bases and J by 4 bases, with 12 bases between the two germline ends. The CDR3 nucleotides are TGTGCCATCAGTGAAGGGGCAGAACTCTATGGCTACACCTTC. Its translation: CAISEGAELYGYTF.

This chain links TRBV20-1 with TRBJ2-1, with 7 positions matching TRBD1. Near its end, the DNA agrees better with TRBJ2-5, so the J call may be wrong. The germline V gene has CDR1 DFQATT and CDR2 SNEGSKA (reference sequence). The CDR3 length is 15 residues. The CDR3 DNA sequence: TGCAGTGCTAGAGATGTCCAGGGACAGTACGGGACCCAGTACTTC. Translated: CSARDVQGQYGTQYF.

This clonotype was recorded at least ten times. The chain has TRBV6-1 and TRBJ2-1; the match to TRBD2 covers 9 bases. The CDR3 covers 15 residues. Germline assignment: CDR1 MNHNS and CDR2 SASEGT. With 5 bases clipped from V and 6 bases from J, the junction kept 8 bases outside the gene matches. This CDR3 is CASSRSSGIGNEQFF. CDR3 DNA: TGTGCCAGCAGTCGATCTAGCGGGATCGGCAATGAGCAGTTCTTC.

This clonotype was found a few times. The CDR3 coding sequence is TGTGCCAGCAGTGCCCGGAGGGCTGGTGGGGCCAACGTCCTGACTTTC. It is translated as CASSARRAGGANVLTF. The chain has TRBV6-1 and TRBJ2-6, with D maybe TRBD2 (6 bases). The CDR3 contains 16 residues. Germline CDR1 is MNHNS and CDR2 is SASEGT. Deletions cut 4 bases from V and 3 bases from J, with 13 bases between.

This clonotype was detected only a few times. This sequence joins TRBV7-8 and TRBJ2-3, with 11 bases identical to TRBD2. V gave up 1 base and J gave up 0 bases; unmatched junction bases: 6. The CDR3 has 18 amino acids. Germline V gene data show CDR1 as SGHVS and CDR2 as FQNEAQ. DNA for the CDR3: TGTGCCAGCAGCTTAGGGCTACTAGCGGGAGTAAGCACAGATACGCAGTATTTT. This sequence encodes CASSLGLLAGVSTDTQYF.

The sample holds many counts of this clonotype. The chain uses TRBV7-9 and TRBJ2-7; D possibly corresponds to TRBD2 (6 bases). This CDR3 has 13 amino acids. V lost 6 bases to trimming and J lost 3 bases, with 12 bases between them. Germline V lookup: CDR1 SEHNR, CDR2 FQNEAQ (reference sequence). The CDR3 protein is CASSPGGNYEQYF. CDR3 in DNA: TGTGCCAGCAGTCCCGGGGGAAACTACGAGCAGTACTTC.

This sequence joins TRBV11-2 and TRBJ1-3, with 7 bases identical to TRBD1. The germline V gene has CDR1 SGHAT and CDR2 FQNNGV. V lost 1 base, J lost 9 bases, and 3 bases stayed unmatched. The CDR3 length is 13 residues. CDR3 bases: TGTGCCAGCAGCTTAGTTCGGACAGGCACCATATATTTT. It specifies CASSLVRTGTIYF.

At least ten counts were recorded for this clonotype. This sequence joins TRBV5-1 and TRBJ2-3; weak D call: TRBD2 (5 bases). Germline lookup yields CDR1 SGHRS and CDR2 YFSETQ. The CDR3 totals 16 residues. V lost 4 bases and J 2 bases, leaving 17 bases between the germline ends. The CDR3 nucleotides are TGCGCCAGCAGCCCAGGATTTAATCGGGACACAGATACGCAGTATTTT. Translating gives CASSPGFNRDTDTQYF.

This clonotype was counted many times. V usage is TRBV30 and J usage is TRBJ2-3; D is unclear. There are 14 residues in the CDR3. V was clipped by 0 bases and J by 0 bases, with 7 bases between them. The V gene's germline CDR1 is GTSNPN and CDR2 SVGIG (reference sequence). CDR3 nucleotides: TGTGCCTGGAGTGTCGGCGTTAGCACAGATACGCAGTATTTT. Its translation: CAWSVGVSTDTQYF. The whole variable domain, filled in from reference TRBV30 and TRBJ2-3, reads SQTIHQWPATLVQPVGSPLSLECTVEGTSNPNLYWYRQAAGRGLQLLFYSVGIGQISSEVPQNLSASRPQDRQFILSSKKLLLSDSGFYLCAWSVGVSTDTQYFGPGTRLTVL.